This section outlines one T cell receptor (beta chain) sequence together with its context. The antigen is unknown. Other nucleotide sequences in the sample specify the same CDR3. The treatment is: oral pan-JAK inhibitor, 5-10 mg twice daily. Sampling of alopecia areata patients yielded lesional scalp punch biopsies as well as peripheral blood. Separation by sorting yielded CD4+ and CD8+ T cells from PBMCs. Germline V gene lookup returns CDR1 SGHDT and CDR2 YYEEEE. V was shortened by 1 base and J by 7 bases, with 3 bases between the two germline ends. CDR3 size: 11 residues. This record comes from a study of CD8+ T cells in alopecia areata. The study's findings and limits: Many of the expanded lesional clones endured in scalp and blood while on tofacitinib. Alphabeta T cells residing in normal skin are also sequenced in scalp samples.

cDNA reverse transcribed from extracted RNA served as the sequencing template. Only in-frame clones appear in the TCRdb table, and some are missing; sequencing was by immunoSEQ multiplex PCR. The sample holds over 70,000 clones; around two thirds are singletons and the top ten take about 20%. This clonotype was obtained from a human donor with alopecia areata. The V call is TRBV5-6, the J call TRBJ2-1; D is unresolved. The sequencing here drew on CD8+ T cells sorted from blood, taken at week 24, from a patient treated with tofacitinib. Written as DNA, the CDR3 is TGTGCCAGCAGCTTGTATAATGAGCAGTTCTTC. Residues: CASSLYNEQFF.